These T cell receptor beta chains were read from a single sample in a study of blood T cell repertoires in COVID-19. Method: immunoSEQ multiplex PCR; TCRdb's copy keeps in-frame clones and lacks some. The data contain hundreds of thousands of clones, 80% to 90% of them singletons. Sequencing was done on a sample of peripheral blood. The origin of the receptors is a woman aged 70-85 years with COVID-19, enrolled during active disease. Both conserved end residues are part of each CDR3. The D gene is left open where the match is weak. The listing skips clone size in some rows; elsewhere it reads once, few, many or a size class.

TRBJ2-7,-,TRBV21-1,-,TGTGCCAGCAGCGAGATTAGGAGGTTCACCTCCTACGAGCAGTACTTC,CASSEIRRFTSYEQYF
TRBJ2-7,-,TRBV11-3,-,TGTGCCAGCAGCCCCCTTAAGGGGGAAAGGGAGCAGTACTTC,CASSPLKGEREQYF
TRBJ1-1,TRBD1,TRBV29-1,-,TGCAGCGGAGACAAGGACAGGGGAAGCACTGAAGCTTTCTTT,CSGDKDRGSTEAFF
TRBJ1-4,TRBD1,TRBV5-6,many,TGTGCCAGCAGCACCGGGACAGGGGTCGCTAATGAAAAACTGTTTTTT,CASSTGTGVANEKLFF
TRBJ1-5,TRBD1,TRBV6-5,-,TGTGCCAGCAGTAGACGACAGGGGGTTCAGCCCCAGCATTTT,CASSRRQGVQPQHF
TRBJ1-5,-,TRBV6-5,-,TGTGCCACTGGAACAGGGAATCAGCCCCAGCATTTT,CATGTGNQPQHF
TRBJ2-7,TRBD1,TRBV5-1,few,TGCGCCAGCAGCCCGGACGGGACAGCCTACGAGCAGTACTTC,CASSPDGTAYEQYF
TRBJ1-3,-,TRBV7-3,-,TGTGCCAGCAGCTTAAGTCAGGGAAACACCATATATTTT,CASSLSQGNTIYF
TRBJ1-5,TRBD1,TRBV19,-,TGTGCCAGTAGTATGTCCAGGGGGGTCAATCAGCCCCAGCATTTT,CASSMSRGVNQPQHF
TRBJ2-3,TRBD2,TRBV20-1,once,TGCAGTGCTAGTGACAGGCTAGCGGGGTCCACAGATACGCAGTATTTT,CSASDRLAGSTDTQYF
TRBJ2-5,-,TRBV30,-,TGTGCCTGGAGTCTGGGCACCGAGACCCAGTACTTC,CAWSLGTETQYF
TRBJ2-1,TRBD1,TRBV6-4,-,TGTGCCAGCAGTAAGACCGGGACAGGGGTATACAATGAGCAGTTCTTC,CASSKTGTGVYNEQFF
TRBJ1-3,-,TRBV18,-,TGTGCCAGCTCACTAAACCCGCAGGGCTCTGGAAACACCATATATTTT,CASSLNPQGSGNTIYF
TRBJ1-4,-,TRBV30,-,TGTGCCTGGAGCGGACGGGGGGTCAATGAAAAACTGTTTTTT,CAWSGRGVNEKLFF
TRBJ2-5,-,TRBV15,-,TGTGCCACCCCGGGGTTAGGGCAAGAGACCCAGTACTTC,CATPGLGQETQYF
TRBJ1-1,-,TRBV19,few,TGTGCCAGTAGTACCTCCGACACGAACACTGAAGCTTTCTTT,CASSTSDTNTEAFF
TRBJ1-2,-,TRBV6-5,-,TGTGCCAGCAGTTACTCGGAGGGCTATGGCTACACCTTC,CASSYSEGYGYTF
TRBJ1-4,-,TRBV7-9,-,TGTGCCAGCAGCTTACCGGGGGTGGAAAAACTGTTTTTT,CASSLPGVEKLFF
TRBJ1-3,TRBD1,TRBV6-2/TRBV6-3,-,TGTGCCAGCAGTTCACAGGGGTTAGGCTCTGGAAACACCATATATTTT,CASSSQGLGSGNTIYF
TRBJ2-5,-,TRBV6-6,-,TGTGCCAGCAGTACCCAAACGCGGGAGACCCAGTACTTC,CASSTQTRETQYF
TRBJ1-5,TRBD1,TRBV6-6,-,TGTGCCAGCAGACAGGGGATGGATCAGCCCCAGCATTTT,CASRQGMDQPQHF
TRBJ1-1,TRBD1,TRBV29-1,-,TGCAGCGTTCGGGACAGACCGAACACTGAAGCTTTCTTT,CSVRDRPNTEAFF
TRBJ1-2,TRBD1,TRBV6-6,-,TGTGCCAGCAGTAGAGACAGGGCCTATGGCTACACCTTC,CASSRDRAYGYTF
TRBJ2-2,-,TRBV24-1,-,TGTGCCACCAGTGGTTTTACTGGGAACACCGGGGAGCTGTTTTTT,CATSGFTGNTGELFF
TRBJ2-7,-,TRBV12-3/TRBV12-4,-,TGTGCCAGCAGAAGACAGTTCTCCTACGAGCAGTACTTC,CASRRQFSYEQYF
TRBJ2-3,-,TRBV24-1,-,TGTGCCACCAGTGATGTAAGGGGAACGAACACAGATACGCAGTATTTT,CATSDVRGTNTDTQYF
TRBJ2-3,TRBD2,TRBV7-2,-,TGTGCCAGCAGCTCACCTAGCGGAGGGAACACAGATACGCAGTATTTT,CASSSPSGGNTDTQYF
TRBJ2-7,TRBD2,TRBV11-2,-,TGTGCCAGCAGCCTAAGGGGCGGACTAGCGGGTTACGAGCAGTACTTC,CASSLRGGLAGYEQYF
TRBJ1-3,-,TRBV28,-,TGTGCCAGCAGCCCGCCCCCGGGGTCTGGAAACACCATATATTTT,CASSPPPGSGNTIYF
TRBJ2-5,-,TRBV15,-,TGTGCCACCAATGACGGAGTTTGGGAGACCCAGTACTTC,CATNDGVWETQYF
TRBJ2-1,-,TRBV11-3,-,TGTGCCAGCAGAAGTTCGACGGGTAGTCCCTACAATGAGCAGTTCTTC,CASRSSTGSPYNEQFF
TRBJ1-1,-,TRBV15,-,TGTGCCACCAGCAGAGATCGGGGGAGGTACACTGAAGCTTTCTTT,CATSRDRGRYTEAFF
TRBJ1-3,-,TRBV19,few,TGTGCCAGTAGTACAGGGTTCGGAAACACCATATATTTT,CASSTGFGNTIYF
TRBJ2-7,-,TRBV5-1,few,TGCGCCAGCCGGTTATCGAGTTCTTACGAGCAGTACTTC,CASRLSSSYEQYF
TRBJ1-5,-,TRBV19,-,TGTGCCAGTAGTATGGCGGGGCCCCAATGGCCCCAGCATTTT,CASSMAGPQWPQHF
TRBJ1-1,TRBD1,TRBV27,-,TGTGCCAGCAGTGTCGACAGGGAAAACACTGAAGCTTTCTTT,CASSVDRENTEAFF
TRBJ1-2,-,TRBV6-5,-,TGTGCCAGCACTCAGGTCGGCAGCTCCTATGGCTACACCTTC,CASTQVGSSYGYTF
TRBJ1-3,-,TRBV2,few,TGTGCCAGCCGGAGGACTGGAAACACCATATATTTT,CASRRTGNTIYF
TRBJ1-4,-,TRBV6-6,-,TGTGCCAGCAGCCCCAGAGGAGCAACTAATGAAAAACTGTTTTTT,CASSPRGATNEKLFF
TRBJ1-2,-,TRBV27,few,TGTGCCAGCCAGACTTCCGCCCAGAGATCCTATGGCTACACCTTC,CASQTSAQRSYGYTF
TRBJ1-6,-,TRBV18,-,TGTGCCAGCTCCGGCGGGGACAATTCACCCCTCCACTTT,CASSGGDNSPLHF
TRBJ2-1,TRBD2,TRBV7-9,-,TGTGCCAGCAGCTGGGAGGGACTAGCGGAGGAAGAGCAGTTCTTC,CASSWEGLAEEEQFF
TRBJ1-4,-,TRBV19,once,TGTGCCAGTAGAGACTCCCGTGCAACTAATGAAAAACTGTTTTTT,CASRDSRATNEKLFF
TRBJ2-2,-,TRBV24-1,-,TGTGCCACCAGTGGGGGGACACCAAACACCGGGGAGCTGTTTTTT,CATSGGTPNTGELFF
TRBJ2-1,-,TRBV4-3,-,TGCGCCAGCAGCCAAGATGGGGTAGCGGAAGACAATGAGCAGTTCTTC,CASSQDGVAEDNEQFF
TRBJ1-2,TRBD1,TRBV5-4,few,TGTGCCAGCAGCTCCCCCGGGACAGGGCATCATTATGGCTACACCTTC,CASSSPGTGHHYGYTF
TRBJ2-1,TRBD1,TRBV5-6,-,TGTGCCAGCAGCTCAAACCGGGACAGAGGTTACAATGAGCAGTTCTTC,CASSSNRDRGYNEQFF
TRBJ2-1,TRBD1,TRBV2,-,TGTGCCAGCAGTGTGGGGACAGGGGCCTACAATGAGCAGTTCTTC,CASSVGTGAYNEQFF
TRBJ1-2,TRBD1,TRBV5-1,-,TGCGCCAGCAGCTCAGGACAGGGGGCTGACTATGGCTACACCTTC,CASSSGQGADYGYTF
TRBJ1-5,-,TRBV6-4,-,TGTGCCAGCACCGGACTAGCTAGCAATCAGCCCCAGCATTTT,CASTGLASNQPQHF
TRBJ1-2,TRBD1,TRBV30,-,TGTGCCTGGAGTGTACGTCGGGACAGCTATGGCTACACCTTC,CAWSVRRDSYGYTF
TRBJ1-2,-,TRBV4-1,-,TGCGCCAGCAGCCAAGAGGGCAGGTACTATGGCTACACCTTC,CASSQEGRYYGYTF
TRBJ2-7,TRBD1,TRBV7-2,-,TGTGCCAGCAGCTTACAGGGGGAATCCTACGAGCAGTACTTC,CASSLQGESYEQYF
TRBJ2-2,-,TRBV21-1,-,TGTGCCAGCAACCCAAACGAACTAGCGGGAGTTTTATGCGGGGAGCTGTTTTTT,CASNPNELAGVLCGELFF